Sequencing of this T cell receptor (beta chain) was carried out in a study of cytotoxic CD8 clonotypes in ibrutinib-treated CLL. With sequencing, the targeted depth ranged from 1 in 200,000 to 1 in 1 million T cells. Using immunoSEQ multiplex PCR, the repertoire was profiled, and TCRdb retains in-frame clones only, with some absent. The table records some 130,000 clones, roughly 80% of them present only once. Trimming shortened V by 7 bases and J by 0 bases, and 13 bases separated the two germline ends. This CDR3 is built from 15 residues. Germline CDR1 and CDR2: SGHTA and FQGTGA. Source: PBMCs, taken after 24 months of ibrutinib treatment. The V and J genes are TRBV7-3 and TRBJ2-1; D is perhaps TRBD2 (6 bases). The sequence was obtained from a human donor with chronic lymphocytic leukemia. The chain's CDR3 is CASTAGRSSYNEQFF. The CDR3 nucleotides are TGTGCCAGCACGGCGGGGCGAAGCTCCTACAATGAGCAGTTCTTC. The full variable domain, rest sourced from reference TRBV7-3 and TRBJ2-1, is GAGVSQTPSNKVTEKGKYVELRCDPISGHTALYWYRQSLGQGPEFLIYFQGTGAADDSGLPNDRFFAVRPEGSVSTLKIQRTERGDSAVYLCASTAGRSSYNEQFFGPGTRLTVL.